What follows are 14 T cell receptor beta chains derived from one specimen sequenced in a study of T cell changes during pregnancy in multiple sclerosis. Here immunoSEQ multiplex PCR was the method, and the copy in TCRdb shows in-frame clones only, minus some. The sample records 64,000 or so clones, 96% being singletons. Sequenced material: CD8+ T cells from peripheral blood mononuclear cells, taken after pregnancy. Receptor source: a female donor with multiple sclerosis, enrolled in a pregnancy study.

This clone appeared once. The V and J genes are TRBV5-4 and TRBJ1-1; unclear D gene. The CDR3 spans 15 residues. The germline gives CDR1 SGHNT, CDR2 YYREEE (reference sequence). Trimming stripped 6 bases from V and 0 bases from J, with 15 bases between. CDR3 protein: CASTTGLMVNTEAFF. CDR3 sequence (DNA): TGTGCCAGCACCACCGGACTTATGGTGAACACTGAAGCTTTCTTT.

The chain joins TRBV28 to TRBJ2-7; 8 bases map to TRBD1. V trimming: 5 bases; J trimming: 4 bases; junction bases outside the gene matches: 10. The germline CDR1 and CDR2 sequences are MDHEN and SYDVKM. This CDR3 has 15 residues. The CDR3 coding sequence is TGTGCCAGCAGTCTTATAGCCAGGGGGCAGTACGAGCAGTACTTC. Encoded protein: CASSLIARGQYEQYF. The entire variable domain, with the rest obtained from reference TRBV28 and TRBJ2-7, is as follows: DVKVTQSSRYLVKRTGEKVFLECVQDMDHENMFWYRQDPGLGLRLIYFSYDVKMKEKGDIPEGYSVSREKKERFSLILESASTNQTSMYLCASSLIARGQYEQYFGPGTRLTVT.

This clone has just a few counts. This chain joins TRBV10-3 and TRBJ2-7; 7 positions match TRBD2. The V segment lost 3 bases and the J segment 2 bases; nucleotides outside the gene matches: 4. Germline CDR1 reads ENHRY; CDR2 reads SYGVKD. The CDR3 is 14 residues long. In DNA form, the CDR3 reads TGTGCCATCAGTGACGAGCGGGAAACCTACGAGCAGTACTTC. This translates into CAISDERETYEQYF.

This clone was seen once. CDR3 protein: CATSRDEGLAGPQQYF. CDR3 in DNA: TGTGCCACCAGCAGAGATGAGGGGCTAGCGGGACCGCAGCAGTACTTC. This chain links TRBV15 with TRBJ2-7, with 9 bases lining up with TRBD2. Losses at the gene ends were 0 bases for V and 8 bases for J; bases not matched to a gene: 11. This CDR3 has 16 residues. The V gene's germline CDR1 is LNHNV and CDR2 YYDKDF (reference sequence). The whole variable domain, filled in from reference TRBV15 and TRBJ2-7, reads DAMVIQNPRYQVTQFGKPVTLSCSQTLNHNVMYWYQQKSSQAPKLLFHYYDKDFNNEADTPDNFQSRRPNTSFCFLDIRSPGLGDTAMYLCATSRDEGLAGPQQYFGPGTRLTVT.

This chain connects TRBV6-1 to TRBJ2-2, with a possible D match to TRBD1 (6 bases). The germline V and J ends were trimmed by 3 bases and 9 bases, with 17 bases remaining between them. Per germline, CDR1 MNHNS and CDR2 SASEGT. The CDR3 loop spans 15 amino acids. CDR3 DNA sequence: TGTGCCAGCAGTGATTTTTCCCAGGGGTTCCGGGAGCTGTTTTTT. Its protein is CASSDFSQGFRELFF.

This chain connects TRBV27 to TRBJ1-2; the match to TRBD1 covers 7 bases. Germline loops: CDR1 MNHEY, CDR2 SMNVEV (reference sequence). V lost 5 bases, J lost 4 bases, and 10 bases stayed unmatched. The CDR3 covers 15 residues. CDR3 DNA sequence: TGTGCCAGCAGTCCTACTACAGGGGCTATCTATGGCTACACCTTC. Protein product: CASSPTTGAIYGYTF.

V is TRBV5-4 and J is TRBJ2-1, with TRBD2 matching over 10 bases. CDR3 length: 15 amino acids. Germline lookup yields CDR1 SGHNT and CDR2 YYREEE (reference sequence). The V segment lost 5 bases and the J segment 7 bases; nucleotides outside the gene matches: 9. The CDR3: CASRKAGGPGNEQFF. The CDR3 region has the DNA TGTGCCAGCAGAAAAGCGGGAGGGCCGGGTAATGAGCAGTTCTTC.

The chain carries TRBV28 and TRBJ2-7; possible D gene TRBD2, 6 bases. Trimming left V 3 bases short and J 5 bases short, with 14 bases between. CDR1 is MDHEN, CDR2 SYDVKM, per germline. The CDR3 is 14 residues long. CDR3: CASSFDGSGHEQYF. The CDR3 DNA reads TGTGCCAGCAGTTTTGACGGGAGTGGTCACGAGCAGTACTTC.

The chain is built from TRBV19 and TRBJ2-1; TRBD1 agrees at 11 bases. This CDR3 spans 15 amino acids. The germline gives CDR1 LNHDA, CDR2 SQIVND (reference sequence). Trimming at V came to 4 bases and at J to 9 bases, leaving 8 bases not matched to a gene. The CDR3 DNA sequence: TGTGCCAGTAGTAAAGGACAGGGGGCGGATGGTGAGCAGTTCTTC. Its protein is CASSKGQGADGEQFF.

This chain joins TRBV11-2 and TRBJ1-1; D unclear. Germline V lookup: CDR1 SGHAT, CDR2 FQNNGV. The CDR3 sequence is 12 residues long. Trimming cost V 6 bases and J 1 base, with 6 bases left between them. The CDR3 nucleotides are TGTGCCAGCAGTTCGTGGAACACTGAAGCTTTCTTT. Translation gives CASSSWNTEAFF.

The chain has TRBV2 and TRBJ2-1; 8 positions match TRBD2. V trimming: 5 bases; J trimming: 0 bases; junction bases outside the gene matches: 9. There are 17 residues in the CDR3. CDR1 SNHLY and CDR2 FYNNEI come from the germline V gene. In DNA, the CDR3 is TGTGCCAGCAGTCACCCACTAGCGGAGACCTCCTACAATGAGCAGTTCTTC. Translated: CASSHPLAETSYNEQFF.

The rearrangement joins TRBV27 to TRBJ2-1; no definite D call. V shed 0 bases and J shed 4 bases, with 13 bases lying between them. CDR1 MNHEY and CDR2 SMNVEV come from the germline V gene (reference sequence). There are 16 residues in the CDR3. The CDR3: CASSLSVSRIYNEQFF. Here the CDR3 DNA reads TGTGCCAGCAGTTTATCGGTCTCCAGAATTTACAATGAGCAGTTCTTC.

This chain joins TRBV28 and TRBJ2-7; the match to TRBD1 covers 11 bases. Trimming at V came to 5 bases and at J to 4 bases, leaving 7 bases not matched to a gene. Germline V lookup: CDR1 MDHEN, CDR2 SYDVKM. This CDR3 contains 15 residues. The DNA for the CDR3 is TGTGCCAGCAGTCCGGGAGGGACAGGGGGGTACGAGCAGTACTTC. It encodes CASSPGGTGGYEQYF. Full variable domain (remainder filled in from reference TRBV28 and TRBJ2-7): DVKVTQSSRYLVKRTGEKVFLECVQDMDHENMFWYRQDPGLGLRLIYFSYDVKMKEKGDIPEGYSVSREKKERFSLILESASTNQTSMYLCASSPGGTGGYEQYFGPGTRLTVT.

This chain uses TRBV2 with TRBJ2-7; perhaps TRBD2 as D (6 bases). CDR3 length: 15 amino acids. Trimming took 3 bases from V and 4 from J, leaving 16 bases between them. CDR1 is SNHLY and CDR2 is FYNNEI in the germline V gene. The CDR3 protein is CASSDSSGVGYEQYF. CDR3 DNA: TGTGCCAGCAGTGATTCCTCGGGGGTCGGGTACGAGCAGTACTTC.